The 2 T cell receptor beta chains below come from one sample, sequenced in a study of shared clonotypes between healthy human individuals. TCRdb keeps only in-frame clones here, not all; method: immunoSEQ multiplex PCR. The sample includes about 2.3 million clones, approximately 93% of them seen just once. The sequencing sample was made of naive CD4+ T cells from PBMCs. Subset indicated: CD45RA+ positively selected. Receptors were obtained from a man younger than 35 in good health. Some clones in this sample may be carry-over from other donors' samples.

CDR3 region: CASSLAGQGGTQYF. The CDR3 DNA sequence: TGTGCCAGCAGCTTGGCCGGACAGGGTGGCACCCAGTACTTC. The V and J genes are TRBV5-4 and TRBJ2-5; TRBD1 agrees at 8 bases. The J segment lost 8 bases and the V segment lost 0 bases, leaving 6 bases of the junction unmatched. Germline CDR1 is SGHNT and CDR2 is YYREEE (reference sequence). CDR3 length equals 14 residues.

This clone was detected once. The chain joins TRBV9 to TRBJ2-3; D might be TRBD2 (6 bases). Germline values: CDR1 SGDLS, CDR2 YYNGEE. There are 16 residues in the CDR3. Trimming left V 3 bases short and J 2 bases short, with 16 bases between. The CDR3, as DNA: TGTGCCAGCAGCGGCGGGATCGGGCCAAACACAGATACGCAGTATTTT. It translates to CASSGGIGPNTDTQYF.